The 8 T cell receptor beta chains below come from one sample, sequenced in a study of cytomegalovirus exposure and HLA in healthy donors. Primers included in the PCR were 60 Vbeta and 13 Jbeta primers. Clones were read by immunoSEQ multiplex PCR, and TCRdb kept only the in-frame ones, dropping some. The table gives more than 140,000 clones; the top ten clones make up about 2.2% of it. Sequenced sample: PBMCs. These receptors originate from a woman between 18 and 30 years old in good health and CMV-seronegative.

This chain uses TRBV7-3 with TRBJ2-2; possible D gene TRBD1, 6 bases. Trimming shortened V by 5 bases and J by 0 bases, and 13 bases separated the two germline ends. The CDR3 contains 16 residues. Germline V gives CDR1 SGHTA, CDR2 FQGTGA. In DNA form, the CDR3 reads TGTGCCAGCAGCGCGACAGGTCTCGCGAACACCGGGGAGCTGTTTTTT. Amino acid sequence: CASSATGLANTGELFF.

The genes are TRBV6-4 and TRBJ2-1, with 12 positions matching TRBD2. V lost 4 bases and J lost 9; bases outside the gene matches: 4. Looked up from germline, CDR1 is MRHNA and CDR2 is SNTAGT. The CDR3 consists of 14 residues. The CDR3 DNA follows: TGTGCCAGCAGTGGGGCTAGCGGGAGGGGTGAGCAGTTCTTC. This sequence encodes CASSGASGRGEQFF.

As for this clone: Its ends do not fully match the called genes, so a read error is possible. The V and J genes are TRBV4-2 and TRBJ2-1; 13 nucleotides agree with TRBD2. Germline CDR1 is LGHNA and CDR2 is YNFKEQ. The CDR3 length is 16 residues. CDR3 in DNA: TGTGCCAGCAGCAAAGAACTAGCGGGAGGGGACAATGAGCAGTTCTTC. This gives the protein CASSKELAGGDNEQFF.

The J gene is TRBJ2-5, the V gene TRBV28; TRBD1 agrees at 9 bases. Germline assignment: CDR1 MDHEN and CDR2 SYDVKM. The V segment lost 5 bases and the J segment 3 bases; nucleotides outside the gene matches: 10. This CDR3 contains 16 residues. The CDR3 DNA sequence: TGTGCCAGCAGTCCAAACCCGGGGACAGGGAAAGAGACCCAGTACTTC. Protein sequence: CASSPNPGTGKETQYF.

The chain has TRBV5-1 and TRBJ1-1; maybe TRBD1 (6 bases). The CDR3 runs to 14 residues. The germline gives CDR1 SGHRS, CDR2 YFSETQ. V was shortened by 0 bases and J by 3 bases, with 9 bases between the two germline ends. The CDR3 protein is CASSLGQVHTEAFF. The CDR3 DNA reads as TGCGCCAGCAGCTTGGGACAGGTTCACACTGAAGCTTTCTTT.

This sequence joins TRBV27 and TRBJ2-7, with D uncertain. The CDR3 length is 14 residues. V was shortened by 3 bases and J by 6 bases, with 15 bases between the two germline ends. In germline, CDR1 is MNHEY, CDR2 SMNVEV (reference sequence). In DNA, the CDR3 is TGTGCCAGCAGTTTGCTGGGTCCCGGGTCCGAGCAGTACTTC. Its translation: CASSLLGPGSEQYF.

V usage is TRBV19 and J usage is TRBJ1-5; D is uncertain. Germline V gives CDR1 LNHDA, CDR2 SQIVND (reference sequence). Trimming cost V 7 bases and J 5 bases, with 12 bases left between them. The CDR3 has 13 amino acids. The CDR3 nucleotides are TGTGCCAGTAATCCCAATGTTGATCAGCCCCAGCATTTT. Encoded protein: CASNPNVDQPQHF.

The chain is built from TRBV7-9 and TRBJ2-5; TRBD2 matches at 11 bases. The CDR3 covers 14 residues. After removal of 5 bases from V and 11 bases from J, the junction contained 10 bases not matched to a gene. Germline values: CDR1 SEHNR, CDR2 FQNEAQ (reference sequence). CDR3 amino acids: CASSPLAGEGLQYF. CDR3 DNA sequence: TGTGCCAGCAGCCCACTAGCGGGAGAAGGCCTACAGTACTTC.